This TCR beta chain was captured in a study of radiotherapy plus CTLA-4 blockade in lung cancer. Overall study context: Across the patients, objective responses occurred in approximately 19%, and disease control in about 29%.

Study-level points and caveats: Blood TCR clones of tumor origin expanded after radiotherapy plus ipilimumab.

The repertoire was sequenced with immunoSEQ multiplex PCR; TCRdb's copy has only in-frame clones and lacks some. The table lists 65,000 to 90,000 clones, roughly 87% of them singletons. Germline V gene data show CDR1 as KGHSH and CDR2 as LQKENI. V trimming: 6 bases; J trimming: 1 base; junction bases outside the gene matches: 8. This CDR3 is built from 15 residues. The study treated chemo-refractory metastatic non-small-cell lung cancer patients with focal radiation plus ipilimumab CTLA-4 blockade. Regarding this clone: Its antigen is unidentified.

The genes are TRBV18 and TRBJ2-5; 7 bases map to TRBD1. The material sequenced was peripheral blood, taken from a patient treated with radiotherapy plus ipilimumab. This receptor was obtained from a human donor with non-small cell lung cancer that progressed on radiotherapy plus ipilimumab. CDR3 sequence (DNA): TGTGCCAGCTCCTACAGCCGGGACAGCCAAGAGACCCAGTACTTC. Protein product: CASSYSRDSQETQYF.